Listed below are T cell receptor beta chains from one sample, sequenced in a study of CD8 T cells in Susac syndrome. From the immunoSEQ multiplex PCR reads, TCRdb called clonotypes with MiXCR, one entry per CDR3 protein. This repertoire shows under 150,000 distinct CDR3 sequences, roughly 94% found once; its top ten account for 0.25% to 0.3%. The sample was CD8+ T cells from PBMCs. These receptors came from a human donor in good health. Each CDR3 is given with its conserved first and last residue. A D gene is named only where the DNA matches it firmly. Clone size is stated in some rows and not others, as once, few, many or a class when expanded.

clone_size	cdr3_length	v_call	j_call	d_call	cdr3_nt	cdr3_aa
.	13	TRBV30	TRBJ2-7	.	TGTGCCTGGAAGGCGGGGATGACCTACGAGCAGTACTTC	CAWKAGMTYEQYF
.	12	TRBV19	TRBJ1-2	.	TGTGCCAGTACCCCGGACGGGAATGGCTACACCTTC	CASTPDGNGYTF
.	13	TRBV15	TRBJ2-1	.	TGTGCCACCAGCCCAGGAATCTACAATGAGCAGTTCTTC	CATSPGIYNEQFF
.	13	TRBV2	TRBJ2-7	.	TGTGCCAGCAGTGACTCAGGGTTCTACGAGCAGTACTTC	CASSDSGFYEQYF
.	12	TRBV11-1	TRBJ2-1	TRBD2	TGTGCCAGAGGGAGGGCCGACCATGAGCAGTTCTTC	CARGRADHEQFF
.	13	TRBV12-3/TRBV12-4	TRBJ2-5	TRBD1	TGTGCCAGCAGCTGGGACAGACAAGAGACCCAGTACTTC	CASSWDRQETQYF
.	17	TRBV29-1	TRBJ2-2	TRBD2	TGCAGCGTTGACTGGACTAGCGGGAAGATTGACACCGGGGAGCTGTTTTTT	CSVDWTSGKIDTGELFF
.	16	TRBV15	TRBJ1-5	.	TGTGCCACCAGCCGCCAGCGGCTCGGTTCCAATCAGCCCCAGCATTTT	CATSRQRLGSNQPQHF
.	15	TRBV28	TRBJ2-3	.	TGTGCCAGCAGTCCCCCGCGCGTATTGGTAGATACGCAGTATTTT	CASSPPRVLVDTQYF
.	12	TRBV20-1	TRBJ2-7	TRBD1	TGCAGTGCCCCGGGACAGGGGAACGAGCAGTACTTC	CSAPGQGNEQYF
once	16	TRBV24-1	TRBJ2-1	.	TGTGCCACCAGTGATTTGGACAGTTTCTCCTACAATGAGCAGTTCTTC	CATSDLDSFSYNEQFF
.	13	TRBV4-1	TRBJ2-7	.	TGCGCCAGCAGCCGCGATGGGGCTGGGGAGCAGTACTTC	CASSRDGAGEQYF
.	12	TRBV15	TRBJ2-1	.	TGTGCCACCAGCAGACGGTTACATGAGCAGTTCTTC	CATSRRLHEQFF
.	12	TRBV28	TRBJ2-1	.	TGTGCCAGCAGTCCAGAGCGGGTTGAGCAGTTCTTC	CASSPERVEQFF
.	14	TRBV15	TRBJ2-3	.	TGTGCCACCAGCGCGGACGAGAGCACAGATACGCAGTATTTT	CATSADESTDTQYF
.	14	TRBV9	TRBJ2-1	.	TGTGCCAGCAGCGTTGAGACCTCCCGCAATGAGCAGTTCTTC	CASSVETSRNEQFF
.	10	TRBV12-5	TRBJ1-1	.	TGTGCTAGTGCCGGGAATGAAGCTTTCTTT	CASAGNEAFF
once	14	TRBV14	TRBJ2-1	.	TGTGCCAGCAGCCTAGCAGGGTTTTTGGATGAGCAGTTCTTC	CASSLAGFLDEQFF
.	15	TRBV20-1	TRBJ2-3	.	TGCAGTGCTAGTGGGACCCCCATTAGCACAGATACGCAGTATTTT	CSASGTPISTDTQYF
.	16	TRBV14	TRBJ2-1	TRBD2	TGTGCCAGCAGCCGGACTAGCGGATACCACTACAATGAGCAGTTCTTC	CASSRTSGYHYNEQFF
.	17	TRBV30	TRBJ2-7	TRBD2	TGTGCCTGGGCCGGACTAGCGGAACCTGACCTTTCCTACGAGCAGTACTTC	CAWAGLAEPDLSYEQYF
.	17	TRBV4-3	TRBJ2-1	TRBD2	TGCGCCAGCAGCCAAGATAGGGTAGCGGGGGCCTACAATGAGCAGTTCTTC	CASSQDRVAGAYNEQFF
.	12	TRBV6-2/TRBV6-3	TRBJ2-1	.	TGTGCCAGCAGTTACCCCAGTTATGAGCAGTTCTTC	CASSYPSYEQFF
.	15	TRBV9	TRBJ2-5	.	TGTGCCAGCAGCGTAGCGGCGGGCCCCCAAGAGACCCAGTACTTC	CASSVAAGPQETQYF
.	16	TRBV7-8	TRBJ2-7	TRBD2	TGTGCCAGCAGCTTACCGGGACTAGCGGGAGCCTACGAGCAGTACTTC	CASSLPGLAGAYEQYF
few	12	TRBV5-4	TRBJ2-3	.	TGTGCCAGCAGCTTGTTGGCAGATACGCAGTATTTT	CASSLLADTQYF
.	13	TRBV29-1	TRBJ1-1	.	TGCAGCGTTACGATGGGGATGGGCACTGAAGCTTTCTTT	CSVTMGMGTEAFF
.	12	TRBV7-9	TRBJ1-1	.	TGTGCCAGCACCCTGAGTGGTACTGAAGCTTTCTTT	CASTLSGTEAFF
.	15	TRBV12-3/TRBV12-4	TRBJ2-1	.	TGTGCCAGCAGTTTTCGCCGGGAGAAGAACAATGAGCAGTTCTTC	CASSFRREKNNEQFF
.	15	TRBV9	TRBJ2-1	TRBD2	TGTGCCAGCAGCAGTAGCGGGAGGGATGCGAATGAGCAGTTCTTC	CASSSSGRDANEQFF
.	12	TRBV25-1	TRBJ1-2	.	TGTGCCAGCAGCGACGGGAGCTATGGCTACACCTTC	CASSDGSYGYTF
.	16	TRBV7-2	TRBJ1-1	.	TGTGCCAGCAGCTCCCCGGGACACCACATGAACACTGAAGCTTTCTTT	CASSSPGHHMNTEAFF
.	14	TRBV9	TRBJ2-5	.	TGTGCCAGCAGCCGAGGGACCGCCCAAGAGACCCAGTACTTC	CASSRGTAQETQYF
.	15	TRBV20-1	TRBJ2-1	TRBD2	TGCAGTGCTAGAGGTGTTAGCGGGAGTACTTTTGAGCAGTTCTTC	CSARGVSGSTFEQFF
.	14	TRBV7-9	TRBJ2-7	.	TGTGCCAGCAGATTAACATCGCTGAGCGGCGAGCAGTACTTC	CASRLTSLSGEQYF
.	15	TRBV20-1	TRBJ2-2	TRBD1	TGCAGTGCGGCCATTCGGGACAGGGGTCACGGGGAGCTGTTTTTT	CSAAIRDRGHGELFF
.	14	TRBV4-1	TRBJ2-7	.	TGCGCCAGCAGCCCCCGGTGGGGCCCGGGGGAGCAGTACTTC	CASSPRWGPGEQYF
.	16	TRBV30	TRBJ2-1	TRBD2	TGTGCCTGGAGTGTAATGGGAGGGACTAGTAGGAATGAGCAGTTCTTC	CAWSVMGGTSRNEQFF
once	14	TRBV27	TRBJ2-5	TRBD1	TGTGCCAGCAGTCGCCCGGACAGGCCAGAGACCCAGTACTTC	CASSRPDRPETQYF
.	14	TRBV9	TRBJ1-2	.	TGTGCCAGCAGCGAGAGAGTCCAGGGTGATGGCTACACCTTC	CASSERVQGDGYTF
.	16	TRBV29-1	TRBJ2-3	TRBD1	TGCAGCGTTCATTCCGGGACAGGCCCCAGCACAGATACGCAGTATTTT	CSVHSGTGPSTDTQYF
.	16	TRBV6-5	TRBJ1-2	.	TGTGCCAGCAGTTACACGGCTAGGACAGAGCGCTATGGCTACACCTTC	CASSYTARTERYGYTF
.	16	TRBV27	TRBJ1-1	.	TGTGCCAGCAGTTTATTGCCAGGGAGGCAGGACACTGAAGCTTTCTTT	CASSLLPGRQDTEAFF
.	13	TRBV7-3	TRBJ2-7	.	TGTGCCAGCAGTCGCGTCTTGGGCGGCGAGCAGTACTTC	CASSRVLGGEQYF
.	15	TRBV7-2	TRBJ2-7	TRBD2	TGTGCCAGCAGCTCCGGACTAGCGGGATGGGAAGAGCAGTACTTC	CASSSGLAGWEEQYF
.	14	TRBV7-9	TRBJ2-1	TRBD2	TGTGCCAGCAGAATTACTAGCGGGTCAAATGAGCAGTTCTTC	CASRITSGSNEQFF
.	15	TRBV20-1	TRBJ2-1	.	TGCAGTGCTAGCGGCGGCTCGGGCTCCTACAATGAGCAGTTCTTC	CSASGGSGSYNEQFF
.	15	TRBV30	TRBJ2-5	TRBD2	TGTGCCTGGAGTTGGTCTAGCGGGCTTCAAGAGACCCAGTACTTC	CAWSWSSGLQETQYF
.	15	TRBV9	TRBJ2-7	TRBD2	TGTGCCAGCAGCCCGACTAGCGGGAGGATCTACGAGCAGTACTTC	CASSPTSGRIYEQYF
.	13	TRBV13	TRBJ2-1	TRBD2	TGTGCCAGCACCCATCTAGCGGGGGATGAGCAGTTCTTC	CASTHLAGDEQFF
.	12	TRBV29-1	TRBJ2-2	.	TGCAGCGCTGTGACAGGAGCTGGGGAGCTGTTTTTT	CSAVTGAGELFF
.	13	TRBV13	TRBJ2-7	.	TGTGCCAGCAGCTCGGACAACCCTAGGGAGCAGTACTTC	CASSSDNPREQYF
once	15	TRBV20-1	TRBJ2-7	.	TGCAGTGCTAGAGATCAGCGCGGGGCCTCCTACGAGCAGTACTTC	CSARDQRGASYEQYF
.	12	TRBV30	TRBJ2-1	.	TGTGCCTGGAGGGACGATCGGAATGAGCAGTTCTTC	CAWRDDRNEQFF